Below, 3 T cell receptor beta chains from the same sample are listed, as sequenced in a study of a mutant IDH1 vaccine in newly diagnosed glioma. Libraries were prepared by immunoSEQ multiplex PCR; TCRdb keeps only in-frame clonotypes and omits some of them. Counted here are about 55,000 clones, approximately 80% occurring once; the ten biggest clones make up roughly 5%. No cognate antigen is known for these TCRs. Time point defined: week 47, end of study. The vaccine gave 300 ug of a 20-mer mutant IDH1 peptide subcutaneously per dose. The sample consisted of PBMCs, taken from a glioma patient whose treatment included an IDH1 peptide vaccine. Source of these receptors: a woman in her thirties or forties with glioma. Some clones in this sample may be carry-over from other donors' samples.

This sequence joins TRBV4-1 and TRBJ1-1; D is possibly TRBD1 (5 bases). Trimming took 2 bases from V and 1 from J, leaving 8 bases between them. This CDR3 has 14 residues. CDR1 and CDR2 (germline): MGHRA, YSYEKL. The CDR3 loop reads CASSQPTENTEAFF. CDR3 nucleotides: TGCGCCAGCAGCCAACCGACAGAGAACACTGAAGCTTTCTTT.

This clone has a handful of counts. This chain joins TRBV4-2 and TRBJ2-7; 8 bases are shared with TRBD2. J was trimmed by 0 bases and V by 5 bases; bases with no gene match: 6. CDR3 length: 15 residues. Germline V gene lookup returns CDR1 LGHNA and CDR2 YNFKEQ. The DNA for the CDR3 is TGTGCCAGCAGCTCTACTAGCGGTAGCTCCTACGAGCAGTACTTC. This codes for CASSSTSGSSYEQYF.

The chain couples TRBV25-1 to TRBJ2-3; tentative D call: TRBD2 (6 bases). The CDR3 loop spans 15 amino acids. Trimming pared 2 bases from V and 4 bases from J, leaving 13 bases between. Germline CDR1 reads MGHDK; CDR2 reads SYGVNS. The CDR3 sequence: CASSEQLPGADTQYF. The CDR3 region has the DNA TGTGCCAGCAGTGAACAGCTCCCGGGGGCAGATACGCAGTATTTT.